This T cell receptor beta chain emerged from a study of cytomegalovirus exposure and HLA in healthy donors. Background on the study: From HLA-typed donors, an early data release held tens of millions of unique TCRs.

The CDR3 covers 15 residues. The ends were cut back, 1 base at V and 3 bases at J, with 10 bases in the middle. CDR1 and CDR2 (germline): SGHNT, YENEEA. The PCR made use of 60 Vbeta and 13 Jbeta primers. Libraries were prepared by immunoSEQ multiplex PCR; TCRdb keeps only in-frame clonotypes and omits some of them. The sample carries some 210,000 clones, around 87% recorded once. Points from the study as a whole: The investigators catalogued 150 or so TCR beta chains as cytomegalovirus-associated. Specificity of three CMV-associated chains for CMV antigens was verified in vitro.

A word on this clone: Antigen unknown.

V usage is TRBV11-3 and J usage is TRBJ2-1; tentatively, D is TRBD1 (5 bases). The receptor's source is a man aged 25 to 45 in good health and CMV-seronegative. Sequencing input: PBMCs. The CDR3 reads CASSLGQGDYNEQFF. Written as DNA, the CDR3 is TGTGCCAGCAGCTTAGGTCAGGGCGACTACAATGAGCAGTTCTTC.